Listed below are T cell receptor beta chains from one sample, sequenced in a study of cytomegalovirus exposure and HLA in healthy donors. Here immunoSEQ multiplex PCR was the method, and the copy in TCRdb shows in-frame clones only, minus some. The repertoire holds 150,000 to 200,000 clones, with 75% to 85% as singletons. Sequenced material: PBMCs. All receptors derive from a young woman in good health and CMV-seronegative. Each CDR3 is given with its conserved first and last residue. Fields, in order: V gene, J gene, CDR3 protein.

v_gene: TRBV13
j_gene: TRBJ2-7
CDR3aa: CASSSRGGAYEQYF

v_gene: TRBV5-1
j_gene: TRBJ1-1
CDR3aa: CASSTGGGGNTEAFF

v_gene: TRBV5-1
j_gene: TRBJ1-6
CDR3aa: CASSPGSSYNSPLHF

v_gene: TRBV5-4
j_gene: TRBJ2-7
CDR3aa: CASSRDRPTYEQYF

v_gene: TRBV9
j_gene: TRBJ2-1
CDR3aa: CASNLGQTNNEQFF

v_gene: TRBV5-1
j_gene: TRBJ2-3
CDR3aa: CASSLTTSSTDTQYF

v_gene: TRBV5-1
j_gene: TRBJ2-7
CDR3aa: CASSLVLAGHSYEQYF

v_gene: TRBV9
j_gene: TRBJ2-3
CDR3aa: CASTLLSTSTDTQYF

v_gene: TRBV15
j_gene: TRBJ2-5
CDR3aa: CATSRVETSVKETQYF

v_gene: TRBV18
j_gene: TRBJ2-7
CDR3aa: CASSPLGTVSEQYF

v_gene: TRBV2
j_gene: TRBJ2-5
CDR3aa: CASSGTSGRVETQYF

v_gene: TRBV7-4
j_gene: NA
CDR3aa: CASSRGTSVTYEQYF

v_gene: TRBV6-6
j_gene: TRBJ1-4
CDR3aa: CASSLTGGSEKLFF

v_gene: TRBV9
j_gene: TRBJ2-5
CDR3aa: CASSVATLAPQETQYF

v_gene: TRBV5-1
j_gene: TRBJ2-7
CDR3aa: CASSSPGQGSYEQYF

v_gene: TRBV6-6
j_gene: TRBJ1-6
CDR3aa: CASSYSGTENSPLHF

v_gene: TRBV5-1
j_gene: NA
CDR3aa: CASSLGLAGAYEQYF